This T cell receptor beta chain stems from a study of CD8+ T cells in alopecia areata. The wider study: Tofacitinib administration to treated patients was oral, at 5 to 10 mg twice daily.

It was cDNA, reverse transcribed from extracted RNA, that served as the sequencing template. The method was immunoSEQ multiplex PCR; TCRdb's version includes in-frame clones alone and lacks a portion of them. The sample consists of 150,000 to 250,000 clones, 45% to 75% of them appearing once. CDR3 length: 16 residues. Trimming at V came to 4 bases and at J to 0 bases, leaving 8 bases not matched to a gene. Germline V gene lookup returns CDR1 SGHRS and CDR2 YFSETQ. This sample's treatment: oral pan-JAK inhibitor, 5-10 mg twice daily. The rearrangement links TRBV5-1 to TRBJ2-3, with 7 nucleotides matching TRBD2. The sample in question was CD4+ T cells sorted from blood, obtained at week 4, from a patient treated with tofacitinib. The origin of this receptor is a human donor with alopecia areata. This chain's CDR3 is CASSVGLDASTDTQYF. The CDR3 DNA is TGCGCCAGCAGCGTAGGACTAGACGCTAGCACAGATACGCAGTATTTT.